One T cell receptor (beta chain) is described in this entry. The CDR3 runs 14 residues. The germline V and J ends were trimmed by 6 bases and 2 bases, with 11 bases remaining between them. Germline lookup yields CDR1 ENHRY and CDR2 SYGVKD. This record comes from a study of T cell changes during pregnancy in multiple sclerosis. The assay was immunoSEQ multiplex PCR, and TCRdb's table has in-frame clones only and misses some. Of some 70,000 clones listed, about 88% are singletons. The chain links TRBV10-3 to TRBJ1-5, with D possibly matching TRBD1 (5 bases). The sample here was peripheral blood, taken before pregnancy. This TCR was recovered from a female donor with multiple sclerosis, enrolled in a pregnancy study. CDR3 DNA sequence: TGTGCCATCAGCCTCAGCAGGGGCAATCAGCCCCAGCATTTT. Translated, it gives CAISLSRGNQPQHF.